This entry is about one T cell receptor (beta chain). Antigen specificity is unknown. This sample was included in a study of cytomegalovirus exposure and HLA in healthy donors. The PCR used 60 Vbeta and 13 Jbeta primers. Sequencing used immunoSEQ multiplex PCR; TCRdb keeps in-frame clones, though not all of them. This table holds nearly 95,000 clones, about 60% found once. The CDR3 is made up of 15 amino acids. Per germline, CDR1 SGHRS and CDR2 YFSETQ. V was pared by 3 bases and J by 2 bases, with 3 bases of the junction left unmatched. Findings and limits, study-wide: Reports credit the classifier with highly specific, highly sensitive diagnosis of cytomegalovirus status. Fewer N-insertions than the roughly 670-donor mean were reportedly shown by an Asian-associated ancestry cluster in a later analysis. A later analysis linked a missense variant in DCLRE1C to the trimming of TCR beta V and J genes.

This TCR was recovered from a woman aged 25-40 years in good health and CMV-seronegative. The chain couples TRBV5-1 to TRBJ2-3; 10 bases map to TRBD2. The sequenced sample was PBMCs. The CDR3 nucleotides are TGCGCCAGCAGCTCCGGGACTAGCGTCACAGATACGCAGTATTTT. It translates to CASSSGTSVTDTQYF.